These 13 T cell receptor beta chains were sequenced from one sample in a study of blood T cells in healthy people across ages. The use of a sample-barcoded 5' primer and a J-beta primer mix characterized a second PCR of about 6 to 11 cycles. TCRdb used MiXCR to reprocess the 5' RACE reads, holding one entry per CDR3 protein. The sample has approximately 800,000 distinct CDR3 sequences, around two thirds seen once. Sequencing used blood. The receptors were sampled from a man aged 25-40 years in good health.

The genes are TRBV6-6 and TRBJ2-3; D may be TRBD2 (6 bases). From germline, CDR1 is MNHNY and CDR2 SVGAGI (reference sequence). The V and J ends lost 6 bases and 4 bases respectively, with 11 bases between them. CDR3 length equals 13 residues. Written as DNA, the CDR3 is TGTGCCAGCAGCTCCCTAGCGCCAGATACGCAGTATTTT. Protein: CASSSLAPDTQYF.

This chain links TRBV7-8 with TRBJ1-5; the D is unclear. CDR3 size: 15 residues. V was clipped by 1 base and J by 0 bases, with 7 bases between them. Per germline, CDR1 SGHVS and CDR2 FQNEAQ. The chain's CDR3 is CASSLGEFSNQPQHF. CDR3 coding DNA: TGTGCCAGCAGCTTAGGGGAGTTTAGCAATCAGCCCCAGCATTTT.

This chain links TRBV3-1 with TRBJ2-6; D is perhaps TRBD1 or TRBD2 (6 bases each). The germline V gene has CDR1 LGHDT and CDR2 YNNKEL (reference sequence). The CDR3 covers 18 residues. V lost 4 bases and J lost 0, with 16 bases in between. This CDR3 reads CASSPRSGDSSGANVLTF. In nucleotides, the CDR3 is TGTGCCAGCAGCCCACGTTCAGGGGACTCCTCTGGGGCCAACGTCCTGACTTTC.

The CDR3 DNA reads as TGCAGCGTCTTATTAGCTTATAGCAATCAGCCCCAGCATTTT. Protein product: CSVLLAYSNQPQHF. The V gene is TRBV29-1, the J gene TRBJ1-5; no clear D. The germline CDR1 and CDR2 sequences are SQVTM and ANQGSEA. This CDR3 is built from 14 residues. V lost 6 bases and J 0 bases, leaving 12 bases between the germline ends. Combining the CDR3 with reference TRBV29-1 and TRBJ1-5 gives the whole variable domain SAVISQKPSRDICQRGTSLTIQCQVDSQVTMMFWYRQQPGQSLTLIATANQGSEATYESGFVIDKFPISRPNLTFSTLTVSNMSPEDSSIYLCSVLLAYSNQPQHFGDGTRLSIL.

V is TRBV4-2 and J is TRBJ1-4; 7 bases fit TRBD1. The germline V gene encodes CDR1 LGHNA and CDR2 YNFKEQ. The V segment lost 4 bases and the J segment 5 bases; nucleotides outside the gene matches: 7. The CDR3 is 15 amino acids. DNA for the CDR3: TGTGCCAGCAGCCGCGGCGGACAGGAAAATGAAAAACTGTTTTTT. Translating gives CASSRGGQENEKLFF.

The V gene is TRBV9, the J gene TRBJ2-7; possible D gene TRBD2, 6 bases. Near its end, the DNA agrees better with TRBJ2-5, so the J call may be wrong. This CDR3 is 15 amino acids long. CDR1 is SGDLS, CDR2 YYNGEE, per germline. The CDR3 region has the DNA TGTGCCAGCACCCTAGGTAGCGGAGGATTAGAGACCCAGTACTTC. This translates into CASTLGSGGLETQYF.

The V call is TRBV29-1, the J call TRBJ2-1; 7 positions match TRBD1. Losses at the gene ends were 5 bases for V and 10 bases for J; bases not matched to a gene: 11. The CDR3 runs 13 residues. The V gene's germline CDR1 is SQVTM and CDR2 ANQGSEA. The CDR3 DNA reads as TGCAGCGTTCACAAGACAGGGTCGAGAGAGCAGTTCTTC. This sequence encodes CSVHKTGSREQFF.

The rearrangement joins TRBV5-6 to TRBJ2-7; possibly TRBD2 for D (5 bases). Trimming shortened V by 1 base and J by 2 bases, and 16 bases separated the two germline ends. The CDR3 extends over 16 amino acids. Germline CDR1 and CDR2: SGHDT and YYEEEE. The chain's CDR3 is CASSLKGGPATYEQYF. The CDR3 DNA follows: TGTGCCAGCAGCTTGAAGGGCGGGCCTGCAACCTACGAGCAGTACTTC.

CDR3 in amino acids: CSVGPERDIQYF. The CDR3 DNA sequence: TGCAGCGTTGGGCCGGAAAGGGACATTCAGTACTTC. This sequence joins TRBV29-1 and TRBJ2-4; D is unresolved. In germline, CDR1 is SQVTM, CDR2 ANQGSEA. The CDR3 is 12 amino acids. V dropped 4 bases and J dropped 8 bases, with 12 bases sitting between them.

The chain is built from TRBV10-3 and TRBJ2-3; TRBD2 matches at 7 bases. CDR1 is ENHRY, CDR2 SYGVKD, per germline. Trimming took 4 bases from V and 2 from J; bases not matched to a gene: 6. This CDR3 region has 15 residues. CDR3 nucleotide sequence: TGTGCCATCAGTGGGGGCGGGGGAAACACAGATACGCAGTATTTT. It specifies CAISGGGGNTDTQYF.

Turning to this clonotype: Compared with germline, one end of the junction differs, possibly owing to a read error. J is TRBJ1-5 and V is TRBV4-3; D is unclear. The CDR3 extends over 14 amino acids. CDR1 is LGHNA and CDR2 is YSLEER in the germline V gene. The DNA for the CDR3 is TGCGCCGGCAGCCAAGTCCAAACCGGTCAGCCCCAGCATTTT. It translates to CAGSQVQTGQPQHF.

A note on this clonotype: A much larger clone lies one base from this, so it may be a read error. The chain links TRBV7-2 to TRBJ2-1; TRBD1 is a possible D gene (6 bases). This CDR3 region has 14 residues. From germline, CDR1 is SGHTA and CDR2 FQGNSA. The CDR3 reads CATSLGLGMGAQFF. The CDR3 DNA sequence: TGTGCCACCAGCTTAGGGCTTGGAATGGGGGCGCAGTTCTTC.

The chain is built from TRBV7-9 and TRBJ2-6; D is possibly TRBD1 (6 bases). Germline V gene lookup returns CDR1 SEHNR and CDR2 FQNEAQ (reference sequence). There are 15 residues in the CDR3. V shed 6 bases and J shed 3 bases, with 12 bases lying between them. The CDR3: CASRLQGFGANVLTF. CDR3 nucleotides: TGTGCCAGCAGATTACAGGGTTTTGGGGCCAACGTCCTGACTTTC.